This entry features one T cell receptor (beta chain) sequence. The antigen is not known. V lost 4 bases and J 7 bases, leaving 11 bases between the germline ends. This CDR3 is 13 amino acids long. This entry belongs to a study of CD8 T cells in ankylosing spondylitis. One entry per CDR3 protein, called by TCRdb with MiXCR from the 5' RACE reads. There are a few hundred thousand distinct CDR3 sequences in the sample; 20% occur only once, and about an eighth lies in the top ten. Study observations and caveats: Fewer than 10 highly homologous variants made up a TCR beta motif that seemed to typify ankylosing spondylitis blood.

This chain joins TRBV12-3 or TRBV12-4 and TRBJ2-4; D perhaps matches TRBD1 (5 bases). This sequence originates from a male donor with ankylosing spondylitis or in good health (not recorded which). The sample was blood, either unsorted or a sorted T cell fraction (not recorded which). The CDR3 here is CASSSRPGNIQYF. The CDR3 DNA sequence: TGTGCCAGCAGTTCCCGGCCAGGGAACATTCAGTACTTC.